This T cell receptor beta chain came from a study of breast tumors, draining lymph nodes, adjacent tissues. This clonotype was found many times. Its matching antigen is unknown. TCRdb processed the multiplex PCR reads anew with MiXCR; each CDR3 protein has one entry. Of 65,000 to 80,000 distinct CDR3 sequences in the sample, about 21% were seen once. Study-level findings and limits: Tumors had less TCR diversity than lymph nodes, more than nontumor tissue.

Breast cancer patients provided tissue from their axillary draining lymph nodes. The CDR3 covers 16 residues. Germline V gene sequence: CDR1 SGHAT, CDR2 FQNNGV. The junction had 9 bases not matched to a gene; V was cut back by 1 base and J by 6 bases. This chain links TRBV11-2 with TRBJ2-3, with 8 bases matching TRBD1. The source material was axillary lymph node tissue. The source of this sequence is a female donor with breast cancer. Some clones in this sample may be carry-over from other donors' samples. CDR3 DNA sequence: TGTGCCAGCAGCTTAGGGGACAGGAAAGGGACGGATACGCAGTATTTT. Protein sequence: CASSLGDRKGTDTQYF.